These T cell receptor beta chains were read from a single sample in a study of cytomegalovirus exposure and HLA in healthy donors. Profiling relied on immunoSEQ multiplex PCR, and the TCRdb table lists in-frame clones only, not all of them. The sample lists some 130,000 clones; approximately 78% were seen once. Material for sequencing was PBMCs. Source of these receptors: a female donor in good health and CMV-seronegative. CDR3s include the opening cysteine and the closing phenylalanine or tryptophan. D genes are given only for firm matches. Clone size, where shown, is once, few, many, or a class for clones that have expanded.

TGCGCCAGCAGCTTGGTTGACCAGGTTTTCAGGACTGAAGCTTTCTTT	CASSLVDQVFRTEAFF	once	.	TRBV5-1	TRBJ1-1
TGTGCCAGCAGTCCAACACCGGGTTACTACGAGCAGTACTTC	CASSPTPGYYEQYF	.	.	TRBV27	TRBJ2-7
TGCGCCAGCAGCGAAGGGGGACTAGCGAGGGCTGATACGCAGTATTTT	CASSEGGLARADTQYF	.	TRBD2	TRBV5-1	TRBJ2-3
TGTGCCAGTAGTGTTACGGGACAGTACACAGATACGCAGTATTTT	CASSVTGQYTDTQYF	few	TRBD1	TRBV19	TRBJ2-3
TGTGCCAGCACCTACACCTACCGAGGGAATGAGCAGTTCTTC	CASTYTYRGNEQFF	.	.	TRBV2	TRBJ2-1
TGTGCCAGCAGCCCGGGGACAGGGAGAGAAAAACTGTTTTTT	CASSPGTGREKLFF	once	TRBD1	TRBV6-6	TRBJ1-4
TGTGCCAGCAGTTCACGGTTGCAGTACTTC	CASSSRLQYF	.	.	TRBV28	TRBJ2-7
TGCGCCAGCAGGCCACAGGGGGCGGCCACCGGGGAGCTGTTTTTT	CASRPQGAATGELFF	few	TRBD1	TRBV5-1	TRBJ2-2
TGTGCCAGCAGTGAAAGACTAGCGGGAGGTTTCTCCTACGAGCAGTACTTC	CASSERLAGGFSYEQYF	.	TRBD2	TRBV2	TRBJ2-7
TGCGCCAGCAGCCAAGGAGGCGATGCTCAGCCCCAGCATTTT	CASSQGGDAQPQHF	few	.	TRBV4-1	TRBJ1-5
TGTGCCTGGAGTGTTACGGAGGCCGGGAAAGCTTTCTTT	CAWSVTEAGKAFF	.	.	TRBV30	TRBJ1-1
TGTGCCTGGAGTGTAAGGGGTGAGCAGTTCTTC	CAWSVRGEQFF	once	.	TRBV30	TRBJ2-1
TGCGCCAGCAGCTTGGCCTCGGGCAGGGTGGACTATGGCTACACCTTC	CASSLASGRVDYGYTF	.	.	TRBV5-1	TRBJ1-2
TGCGCCAGCAGCTCGGAGGGGCATCAGCCCCAGCATTTT	CASSSEGHQPQHF	few	.	TRBV5-1	TRBJ1-5
TGTGCCAGCAGGGAGGGCGGAGAGACCCAGTACTTC	CASREGGETQYF	few	.	TRBV28	TRBJ2-5
TGTGCCAGCAGTAGAACCAGGGGGTCAAGGTACAATGAGCAGTTCTTC	CASSRTRGSRYNEQFF	.	TRBD1	TRBV25-1	TRBJ2-1
TGTGCCAGCAGCGCCCTCACAGGGGAAGGAGGCACAGATACGCAGTATTTT	CASSALTGEGGTDTQYF	once	TRBD1	TRBV5-4	TRBJ2-3
TGTGCCAGCCAGGAGGGAGCTAGGTACGAGCAGTACTTC	CASQEGARYEQYF	.	.	TRBV28	TRBJ2-7
TGTGCCAGCAGCTTCGGGACAGGGGGCTACAATGAGCAGTTCTTC	CASSFGTGGYNEQFF	.	TRBD1	TRBV11-1	TRBJ2-1
TGTGCCATCAGTGAGTCGACTAGAAACTATGGCTACACCTTC	CAISESTRNYGYTF	.	.	TRBV10-3	TRBJ1-2
TGTGCCAGCAGCTTAGGGTGGGGCAACCAAGAGACCCAGTACTTC	CASSLGWGNQETQYF	.	.	TRBV7-6	TRBJ2-5
TGTGCCAGCAGCTCCCAGCTAGCGGGAGATGCCTACAATGAGCAGTTCTTC	CASSSQLAGDAYNEQFF	.	TRBD2	TRBV5-4	TRBJ2-1
TGTGCCAGCAGCTTTACCGCGGGACAGGGGAGTGGCTACACCTTC	CASSFTAGQGSGYTF	.	TRBD1	TRBV7-2	TRBJ1-2
TGCGCCAGCAGCCCGGTGGGGGCCTCCTACGAGCAGTACTTC	CASSPVGASYEQYF	.	.	TRBV4-3	TRBJ2-7
TGTGCCTGGAGTACTGAGCGGGAGTCCTACAATGAGCAGTTCTTC	CAWSTERESYNEQFF	.	TRBD2	TRBV30	TRBJ2-1
TGCGCCAGCCGACCAACGTGGACTAGCACTGCCAATGAGCAGTTCTTC	CASRPTWTSTANEQFF	.	TRBD2	TRBV5-1	TRBJ2-1
TGTGCCAGCAGCGTTAGCGGGAACGCCTACGAGCAGTACTTC	CASSVSGNAYEQYF	.	TRBD2	TRBV7-2	TRBJ2-7
TGTGCCAGTATCTACAGGGGGAGCACTGAAGCTTTCTTT	CASIYRGSTEAFF	.	TRBD1	TRBV19	TRBJ1-1
TGTGCCAGCAGCTTGGCCAGGGGGCGGACGTATGGCTACACCTTC	CASSLARGRTYGYTF	.	TRBD1	TRBV5-4	TRBJ1-2
TGTGCTACGGACAGGGGGCTTAATCAGCCCCAGCATTTT	CATDRGLNQPQHF	.	TRBD1	TRBV19	TRBJ1-5
TGTGCCAGCACCGACCACCGGGGGAAGTACTTC	CASTDHRGKYF	.	.	TRBV28	TRBJ2-7
TGTGCCAGCAGCCGCACGACTAGCGGATACAATGAGCAGTTCTTC	CASSRTTSGYNEQFF	.	TRBD2	TRBV5-6	TRBJ2-1
TGCGCCAGCAGTGGTCTAGCGGGCCAAGAGACCCAGTACTTC	CASSGLAGQETQYF	few	TRBD2	TRBV10-1	TRBJ2-5
TGTGCCAGCAGTTATACCGGGACAAAAGCAGATACGCAGTATTTT	CASSYTGTKADTQYF	few	.	TRBV2	TRBJ2-3
TGCGCCAGCAGCCAAGACAGGTACTACAATGAGCAGTTCTTC	CASSQDRYYNEQFF	once	.	TRBV4-3	TRBJ2-1
TGTGCCAGCAGTGAAGCGGGCACAGATACGCAGTATTTT	CASSEAGTDTQYF	.	.	TRBV25-1	TRBJ2-3
TGTGCCAGCAGTTCCGCAGAGGAAGATGGCTACACCTTC	CASSSAEEDGYTF	.	.	TRBV6-5	TRBJ1-2
TGTGCCAGCAGTTCACAGGGGTACAATCAGCCCCAGCATTTT	CASSSQGYNQPQHF	.	TRBD1	TRBV6-5	TRBJ1-5
TGTGCCAGCAGCCGAAACAGGGGCGCTGGAGGAAACACCATATATTTT	CASSRNRGAGGNTIYF	.	TRBD1	TRBV14	TRBJ1-3
TGTGCCAGCAGCCGAGGAAGGACTAGCGGAGGATGGGTGGATGAGCAGTTCTTC	CASSRGRTSGGWVDEQFF	.	TRBD2	TRBV7-8	TRBJ2-1
TGTGCCAGCAGCCGAGCCACCACAGGGGCCCGGCGAGACATGAACACTGAAGCTTTCTTT	CASSRATTGARRDMNTEAFF	.	TRBD1	TRBV4-2	TRBJ1-1
TGTGCCAGCAGCGGACCGGGACTACCCTACGAGCAGTACTTC	CASSGPGLPYEQYF	once	TRBD2	TRBV13	TRBJ2-7
TGCAGCGTTGATTACAGGGGCCGCACTGAAGCTTTCTTT	CSVDYRGRTEAFF	.	TRBD1	TRBV29-1	TRBJ1-1
TGTGCCAGCAGTTACTCAGGGACAGGGCCTGAAAAACTGTTTTTT	CASSYSGTGPEKLFF	.	TRBD1	TRBV6-5	TRBJ1-4
TGTGCCAGCAGTGGGGACACCTTCATAACCCACTACGAGCAGTACTTC	CASSGDTFITHYEQYF	.	.	TRBV2	TRBJ2-7
TGTGCCAGCAGCGTAGGGGCAGGGGGCACTAAGCGCTACAATGAGCAGTTCTTC	CASSVGAGGTKRYNEQFF	.	TRBD1	TRBV9	TRBJ2-1
TGTGCCAGCAGTTTGAGGCAGGGAATGTCGCAGCCCCAGCATTTT	CASSLRQGMSQPQHF	.	.	TRBV28	TRBJ1-5
TGTGCCAGCAGCTTAGCGCTGAGAGGGTACAATGAGCAGTTCTTC	CASSLALRGYNEQFF	.	.	TRBV7-2	TRBJ2-1
TGCGCCATCACTAGCGGGAGAAGCACAGATACGCAGTATTTT	CAITSGRSTDTQYF	once	TRBD2	TRBV10-1	TRBJ2-3
TGTGCCAGCAGCCCGGGGGGGGTTGGGCTCTACGAGCAGTACTTC	CASSPGGVGLYEQYF	.	TRBD2	TRBV5-5	TRBJ2-7
TGTGCCAGTAGTATCCGTGAGACCCAGTACTTC	CASSIRETQYF	.	.	TRBV19	TRBJ2-5
TGTGCCAGCAGTTATGACAGAAATGGCTACACCTTC	CASSYDRNGYTF	.	.	TRBV6-5	TRBJ1-2
TGTGCCTGGATTCCCCCGGGCAGGGGGAACACTGAAGCTTTCTTT	CAWIPPGRGNTEAFF	.	.	TRBV30	TRBJ1-1
TGCGCCAGCAGCCACCCGGGACTAGCGGGCCTCCGAGGTAGCACAGATACGCAGTATTTT	CASSHPGLAGLRGSTDTQYF	.	TRBD2	TRBV4-1	TRBJ2-3
TGTGCCAGCACCCCCCTCCCCGGTAATGAGCAGTTCTTC	CASTPLPGNEQFF	.	.	TRBV6-4	TRBJ2-1
TGTGCCAGCAGTCCCCAGGGGGTTAGCAATCAGCCCCAGCATTTT	CASSPQGVSNQPQHF	.	TRBD1	TRBV27	TRBJ1-5
TGTGCCAGCAGCTCAGGGGGACTAGTGATCGGGAATGAGCAGTTCTTC	CASSSGGLVIGNEQFF	.	.	TRBV11-2	TRBJ2-1
TGTGCCAGCAGCCCCCTCGGCGGGAGGACCTACAATGAGCAGTTCTTC	CASSPLGGRTYNEQFF	.	TRBD2	TRBV7-8	TRBJ2-1
TGTGCCAGTAGTCCCCTCCGGGACAGGGGAACCTACGAGCAGTACTTC	CASSPLRDRGTYEQYF	.	TRBD1	TRBV19	TRBJ2-7
TGTGCCAGCAGCCTAGCGGGAGGGGCAGATACGCAGTATTTT	CASSLAGGADTQYF	.	TRBD2	TRBV2	TRBJ2-3